Each of the 29 T cell receptor beta chains below was sequenced from the same sample in a study of tumor-infiltrating lymphocytes in localized non-small cell lung cancer. Repertoires were generated with immunoSEQ multiplex PCR, while TCRdb's copy carries only in-frame clones and drops some. The sample has 3,000 to 3,500 clones, around 40% seen once. The specimen sequenced was uninvolved lung tissue not adjacent to the tumor. The receptors were sampled from a human donor with non-small cell lung cancer.

The rearrangement uses TRBV19 and TRBJ2-7; 9 bases map to TRBD1. Trimming cost V 5 bases and J 7 bases; bases outside gene matches: 15. Germline lookup yields CDR1 LNHDA and CDR2 SQIVND (reference sequence). CDR3 length: 16 residues. DNA for the CDR3: TGTGCCAGTAGTGGGATCTGGGACAGGGTTCTCTGGGAGCAGTACGTC. This translates into CASSGIWDRVLWEQYV.

The chain carries TRBV6-6 and TRBJ2-1; TRBD2 matches 7 bases. Germline assignment: CDR1 MNHNY and CDR2 SVGAGI (reference sequence). CDR3 length equals 13 residues. V dropped 2 bases and J dropped 5; count of bases not matched to a gene: 0. DNA of the CDR3: TGTGCCAGCAGTTACGGGGGGGACAATGAGCAGTTCTTC. As protein: CASSYGGDNEQFF.

J is TRBJ1-1 and V is TRBV6-5, with D unresolved. The CDR3 is 13 amino acids. V gave up 6 bases and J gave up 5 bases, with 13 bases separating them. From germline, CDR1 is MNHEY and CDR2 SVGAGI. CDR3 sequence: CASSLAGGTEAFF. In nucleotides, the CDR3 is TGTGCCAGCAGCCTTGCGGGAGGGACTGAAGCTTTCTTT.

The J gene is TRBJ2-5, the V gene TRBV5-6, with 12 bases lining up with TRBD2. CDR1 is SGHDT, CDR2 YYEEEE, per germline. This CDR3 has 18 amino acids. With V trimmed by 0 bases and J by 4 bases, 10 bases remained unmatched. CDR3 in DNA: TGTGCCAGCAGCTTGGCGGGGCCTAGCGGGAGGGGCAGAGAGACCCAGTACTTC. Translation: CASSLAGPSGRGRETQYF.

This clone qualifies as large (0.1 to 1%). The CDR3 protein is CASSLASGGEETQYF. The CDR3 bases are TGCGCCAGCAGCTTGGCTAGCGGGGGGGAAGAGACCCAGTACTTC. The rearrangement links TRBV5-1 to TRBJ2-5, with TRBD2 identical over 12 bases. Trimming at V came to 0 bases and at J to 3 bases, leaving 0 bases not matched to a gene. CDR1 is SGHRS and CDR2 is YFSETQ in the germline V gene. The CDR3 contains 15 residues. Combining the CDR3 with reference TRBV5-1 and TRBJ2-5 gives the whole variable domain KAGVTQTPRYLIKTRGQQVTLSCSPISGHRSVSWYQQTPGQGLQFLFEYFSETQRNKGNFPGRFSGRQFSNSRSEMNVSTLELGDSALYLCASSLASGGEETQYFGPGTRLLVL.

The chain links TRBV11-2 to TRBJ1-2; D is ambiguous. With 4 bases removed from V and 8 bases from J, the gap between germline ends came to 11 bases. CDR3 size: 12 residues. Germline V gene data show CDR1 as SGHAT and CDR2 as FQNNGV. The CDR3 here is CASSSRPSGYTF. The CDR3 DNA reads TGTGCCAGCAGCTCCAGACCCTCCGGCTACACCTTC.

This clone was seen more than once but under ten times. The chain combines TRBV4-3 with TRBJ1-1; D uncertain. The CDR3 consists of 15 residues. With 1 base removed from V and 4 bases from J, the gap between germline ends came to 13 bases. Germline V lookup: CDR1 LGHNA, CDR2 YSLEER. As DNA, the CDR3 is TGCGCCAGCAGCCAAGTCCGCGGAGGCGGCACTGAAGCTTTCTTT. It translates to CASSQVRGGGTEAFF.

This clone is labeled as medium-sized. The chain joins TRBV7-8 to TRBJ1-1; 8 bases agree with TRBD1. The V gene end was trimmed by 3 bases and the J gene end by 1 base; junction bases not matched to a gene: 1. The CDR3 is 14 amino acids. The V gene's germline CDR1 is SGHVS and CDR2 FQNEAQ. The CDR3 coding sequence is TGTGCCAGCAGCTTCGGACAGGGGAACACTGAAGCTTTCTTT. Translating it yields CASSFGQGNTEAFF.

This clone was counted once. The J gene is TRBJ2-5, the V gene TRBV7-8, with D possibly matching TRBD2 (6 bases). Germline values: CDR1 SGHVS, CDR2 FQNEAQ. This CDR3 comprises 16 residues. Between the trimmed V and J ends, which lost 1 base and 9 bases, there was a span of 21 bases. The chain's CDR3 is CASSLGALGREGAQYF. The DNA of the CDR3 is TGTGCCAGCAGCTTAGGGGCCTTGGGGCGGGAAGGGGCCCAGTACTTC.

The gene calls are TRBV28 and TRBJ2-5, with D hard to call. The CDR3 is made up of 13 amino acids. Germline CDR1 and CDR2: MDHEN and SYDVKM. V shed 4 bases and J shed 1 base, with 7 bases lying between them. CDR3 DNA sequence: TGTGCCAGCAGTTCACATACCCAAGAGACCCAGTACTTC. Translating gives CASSSHTQETQYF.

This sequence joins TRBV7-2 and TRBJ2-1; D remains ambiguous. Trimming stripped 5 bases from V and 9 bases from J, with 17 bases between. There are 14 residues in the CDR3. Germline CDR1 SGHTA, CDR2 FQGNSA. CDR3 loop: CASSPSVGGFEQFF. In nucleotides, the CDR3 is TGTGCCAGCAGCCCCTCGGTTGGCGGATTTGAGCAGTTCTTC.

The V and J genes are TRBV7-9 and TRBJ1-4, with a possible D match to TRBD1 (6 bases). Trimming took 4 bases from V and 8 from J, leaving 11 bases between them. The germline V gene encodes CDR1 SEHNR and CDR2 FQNEAQ (reference sequence). The CDR3 sequence is 13 residues long. The CDR3 loop reads CASSSRQAEKLFF. The CDR3 DNA follows: TGTGCCAGCAGCTCCAGACAGGCGGAAAAACTGTTTTTT.

The CDR3, as DNA: TGCGCCAGCAGCTTGGCGGCAGGGGGGAGGAACACTGAAGCTTTCTTT. Translation: CASSLAAGGRNTEAFF. The chain is built from TRBV5-1 and TRBJ1-1; 7 nucleotides align to TRBD1. Germline V gene lookup returns CDR1 SGHRS and CDR2 YFSETQ. J lost 1 base, V lost 0 bases, and 6 bases had no gene match. This CDR3 has 16 amino acids.

The chain employs TRBV4-1 and TRBJ2-1, with TRBD2 identical over 7 bases. The V gene end was trimmed by 0 bases and the J gene end by 7 bases; junction bases not matched to a gene: 15. The CDR3 contains 18 residues. Germline V CDR1 and CDR2: MGHRA, YSYEKL. The CDR3 is CASSQEEMWSGTGNEQFF. As DNA, the CDR3 is TGCGCCAGCAGCCAAGAGGAAATGTGGAGCGGGACTGGGAATGAGCAGTTCTTC.

This sequence joins TRBV7-6 and TRBJ2-7; D unresolved. Per the germline V gene, CDR1 is SGHVS and CDR2 is FNYEAQ. V lost 1 base to trimming and J lost 0 bases, with 10 bases between them. The CDR3 consists of 15 residues. In nucleotides, the CDR3 is TGTGCCAGCAGCTTAGGGGTCTCCAGCTCCTACGAGCAGTACTTC. This gives the protein CASSLGVSSSYEQYF.

In its sample, this clone was seen once. This chain uses TRBV7-2 with TRBJ2-3; D might be TRBD2 (6 bases). Germline V gene sequence: CDR1 SGHTA, CDR2 FQGNSA. V was clipped by 5 bases and J by 0 bases, with 15 bases between them. This CDR3 has 16 residues. This chain's CDR3 is CASSPGGLISTDTQYF. The CDR3 region has the DNA TGTGCCAGCAGCCCCGGGGGTCTGATAAGCACAGATACGCAGTATTTT.

The chain links TRBV9 to TRBJ1-4, with 7 bases matching TRBD1. The junction had 7 bases not matched to a gene; V was cut back by 3 bases and J by 5 bases. Per germline, CDR1 SGDLS and CDR2 YYNGEE. CDR3 size: 15 residues. The CDR3 coding sequence is TGTGCCAGCAGCGCCCCCCTAGGGGGCAATGAAAAACTGTTTTTT. Translated: CASSAPLGGNEKLFF. Full variable domain (missing parts from reference TRBV9 and TRBJ1-4): DSGVTQTPKHLITATGQRVTLRCSPRSGDLSVYWYQQSLDQGLQFLIQYYNGEERAKGNILERFSAQQFPDLHSELNLSSLELGDSALYFCASSAPLGGNEKLFFGSGTQLSVL.

The CDR3 region is CASSANRGGKNIQYF. The CDR3 coding sequence is TGCGCCAGCAGCGCCAACAGGGGAGGCAAAAACATTCAGTACTTC. The chain couples TRBV4-3 to TRBJ2-4, with a tentative D call TRBD1 (7 bases). The CDR3 covers 15 residues. V shed 5 bases and J shed 3 bases, with 14 bases lying between them. Germline CDR1 is LGHNA and CDR2 is YSLEER.

This clone was recorded a few times. The chain combines TRBV7-2 with TRBJ2-2, with a possible D match to TRBD1 (6 bases). CDR3 length: 13 amino acids. Germline loops: CDR1 SGHTA, CDR2 FQGNSA. V lost 8 bases and J 2 bases, leaving 9 bases between the germline ends. The CDR3 sequence is CASRTVNTGELFF. In nucleotides, the CDR3 is TGTGCCAGCCGGACAGTAAACACCGGGGAGCTGTTTTTT.

DNA of the CDR3: TGTGCCAGCAGTGAATTCCCCCAGGAGGGCTACACCTTC. It is translated as CASSEFPQEGYTF. The gene calls are TRBV25-1 and TRBJ1-2; D ambiguous. This CDR3 has 13 residues. The germline gives CDR1 MGHDK, CDR2 SYGVNS. V was trimmed by 1 base and J by 8 bases, leaving 11 bases between them.

There are a few counts of this clone. The V call is TRBV5-4, the J call TRBJ1-4; a weak D match, TRBD1 (6 bases). This CDR3 is 15 amino acids long. Trimming took 1 base from V and 5 from J, leaving 12 bases between them. The germline V gene has CDR1 SGHNT and CDR2 YYREEE (reference sequence). The CDR3 region has the DNA TGTGCCAGCAGCTTGTGGACAGAGATGAATGAAAAACTGTTTTTT. Translated, it gives CASSLWTEMNEKLFF.

The V gene is TRBV5-6, the J gene TRBJ2-5, with 8 positions matching TRBD1. The germline V gene has CDR1 SGHDT and CDR2 YYEEEE. The CDR3 is 15 residues long. Germline trimming cut 4 bases from V and 5 bases from J; bases unmatched to any gene: 10. The CDR3 region is CASSVTGVGEETQYF. CDR3 nucleotides: TGTGCCAGCAGCGTGACAGGGGTTGGTGAGGAGACCCAGTACTTC.

This chain connects TRBV9 to TRBJ2-1; D gene unclear. CDR1 is SGDLS, CDR2 YYNGEE, per germline. V lost 3 bases to trimming and J lost 8 bases, with 9 bases between them. The CDR3 is 12 amino acids. Written as DNA, the CDR3 is TGTGCCAGCAGCGCAGGATTGTATGAGCAGTTCTTC. The encoded protein is CASSAGLYEQFF. Full variable domain (outside the CDR3, taken from reference TRBV9 and TRBJ2-1): DSGVTQTPKHLITATGQRVTLRCSPRSGDLSVYWYQQSLDQGLQFLIQYYNGEERAKGNILERFSAQQFPDLHSELNLSSLELGDSALYFCASSAGLYEQFFGPGTRLTVL.

The J gene is TRBJ1-2, the V gene TRBV28; D is unresolved. Between the trimmed V and J ends, which lost 5 bases and 1 base, there was a span of 5 bases. This CDR3 spans 12 amino acids. Germline values: CDR1 MDHEN, CDR2 SYDVKM. The DNA for the CDR3 is TGTGCCAGCAGTAGTGTTAACTATGGCTACACCTTC. Translated: CASSSVNYGYTF.

By share of the sample, this clone is medium-sized. The chain combines TRBV7-8 with TRBJ1-2, with TRBD1 matching 7 bases. The V gene end was trimmed by 4 bases and the J gene end by 6 bases; junction bases not matched to a gene: 20. CDR1 and CDR2 from the germline V gene are SGHVS and FQNEAQ. The CDR3 loop spans 18 amino acids. The CDR3 sequence: CASSSPWDSRPGGNGYTF. As DNA, the CDR3 is TGTGCCAGCAGCTCACCCTGGGACAGCCGGCCGGGGGGAAATGGCTACACCTTC.

This clone was picked up a small number of times. The gene calls are TRBV10-1 and TRBJ2-1; 7 positions match TRBD2. V was clipped by 0 bases and J by 7 bases; unmatched bases: 9. The CDR3 has 16 residues. From germline, CDR1 is WNHNN and CDR2 SYGVQD (reference sequence). CDR3 DNA sequence: TGCGCCAGCAGTGAGTCGTCGCAGCGGGGCCAAAATGAGCAGTTCTTC. Amino acids: CASSESSQRGQNEQFF.

The chain links TRBV6-6 to TRBJ1-1, with 9 positions matching TRBD1. CDR1 is MNHNY, CDR2 SVGAGI, per germline (reference sequence). V shed 4 bases, J shed 4 bases, and the junction held 1 base outside the gene matches. CDR3 length: 13 residues. CDR3 coding DNA: TGTGCCAGCAGTTCGACAGGGGGCACTGAAGCTTTCTTT. This encodes CASSSTGGTEAFF.

This sequence joins TRBV7-2 and TRBJ2-5; D is unclear. This CDR3 contains 13 residues. In germline, CDR1 is SGHTA, CDR2 FQGNSA. Trimming cost V 0 bases and J 2 bases, with 4 bases left between them. CDR3 loop: CASSLARQETQYF. The CDR3 region has the DNA TGTGCCAGCAGCTTAGCTCGTCAAGAGACCCAGTACTTC.

The J gene is TRBJ2-1, the V gene TRBV19; a possible D gene is TRBD2 (6 bases). The CDR3 runs to 14 residues. Germline V gene sequence: CDR1 LNHDA, CDR2 SQIVND (reference sequence). The ends were cut back, 6 bases at V and 1 base at J, with 10 bases in the middle. The DNA for the CDR3 is TGTGCCAGTAGGATCGGGGGTTCCTACAATGAGCAGTTCTTC. Encoded protein: CASRIGGSYNEQFF.